These 27 T cell receptor beta chains came from one sample sequenced in a study of T cells in Graves' hyperthyroidism and ophthalmopathy. The CDR3 regions of TCR beta were amplified from RNA transcripts. Using the HTBI primer set, a first-round RT-PCR was run on the TCR CDR3. One entry per CDR3 protein results from TCRdb running MiXCR on the multiplex PCR reads. The sample yields hundreds of thousands of distinct CDR3 sequences, about a sixth seen once. The source material was blood. Every receptor here comes from a woman aged 30 to 39 with Graves' hyperthyroidism.

CDR3 sequence reads: CASSFARTYEQYF. CDR3 DNA sequence: TGTGCCAGCAGCTTTGCGAGAACCTACGAGCAGTACTTC. The chain couples TRBV27 to TRBJ2-7; D remains unclear. Trimming removed 6 bases from V and 2 bases from J, with 11 bases in between. The germline V gene encodes CDR1 MNHEY and CDR2 SMNVEV (reference sequence). The CDR3 is made up of 13 amino acids.

In its sample, this clonotype was seen many times. This sequence joins TRBV24-1 and TRBJ2-7; D not certain. This CDR3 region has 13 residues. Trimming cost V 4 bases and J 3 bases, with 9 bases left between them. CDR1 and CDR2 (germline): KGHDR, SFDVKD. The CDR3 DNA reads as TGTGCCACCAGTGAAGCATTCGGCTACGAGCAGTACTTC. This gives the protein CATSEAFGYEQYF.

This clonotype appeared a few times. V gene TRBV5-4 combines with J gene TRBJ1-2; D is uncertain. CDR1 and CDR2 from the germline V gene are SGHNT and YYREEE (reference sequence). This CDR3 has 15 amino acids. Trimming took off 0 bases at V and 6 bases at J, with 15 bases between the two ends. CDR3 sequence reads: CASSLDSGSLDGYTF. The CDR3 bases are TGTGCCAGCAGCTTGGATTCGGGAAGTTTGGATGGCTACACCTTC.

This clonotype has a count of ten or more. V usage is TRBV2 and J usage is TRBJ2-5, with 7 bases that match TRBD2. The CDR3 sequence is 14 residues long. V trimming: 7 bases; J trimming: 2 bases; junction bases outside the gene matches: 7. Germline-derived CDR1 and CDR2 are SNHLY and FYNNEI. The CDR3 nucleotides are TGTGCCAGCAACCAACTAGCGAGGCAAGAGACCCAGTACTTC. Encoded protein: CASNQLARQETQYF.

CDR3 amino acids: CASTGPYEQYF. The DNA of the CDR3 is TGTGCCAGCACGGGACCTTACGAGCAGTACTTC. The genes are TRBV25-1 and TRBJ2-7; TRBD1 or TRBD2 may be the D gene (5 bases each). The CDR3 is 11 amino acids. Deletions cut 7 bases from V and 4 bases from J, with 8 bases between. Germline CDR1 reads MGHDK; CDR2 reads SYGVNS.

The CDR3 DNA reads TGCGCCAGCAGCTTGGTTCCTAGCGCGTACAATGAGCAGTTCTTC. Translating gives CASSLVPSAYNEQFF. The chain carries TRBV5-1 and TRBJ2-1, with D maybe TRBD2 (6 bases). The CDR3 extends over 15 amino acids. CDR1 and CDR2 (germline): SGHRS, YFSETQ. V was shortened by 0 bases and J by 4 bases, with 11 bases between the two germline ends.

Many counts were recorded for this clonotype. The chain couples TRBV28 to TRBJ1-3; D not certain. Germline lookup yields CDR1 MDHEN and CDR2 SYDVKM. The V and J ends lost 8 bases and 3 bases respectively, with 14 bases between them. The CDR3 spans 14 residues. The CDR3 loop reads CASRTEGNGNTIYF. CDR3 nucleotides: TGTGCCAGCCGCACGGAGGGAAATGGAAACACCATATATTTT.

The rearrangement links TRBV20-1 to TRBJ1-5; 7 bases align to TRBD1. V shed 6 bases and J 6 bases; nucleotides not matched to a gene: 8. The CDR3 has 13 amino acids. The germline gives CDR1 DFQATT, CDR2 SNEGSKA (reference sequence). CDR3 nucleotide sequence: TGCAGTGCCTGCGACAGGGTCGGTCAGCCCCAGCATTTT. This codes for CSACDRVGQPQHF.

The V and J genes are TRBV9 and TRBJ2-5; D perhaps matches TRBD2 (7 bases). The CDR3 spans 17 residues. Trimming cost V 7 bases and J 0 bases, with 22 bases left between them. Germline V gene lookup returns CDR1 SGDLS and CDR2 YYNGEE. In DNA, the CDR3 is TGTGCCAGCGCGACGGGGTCTAGCGGACAGTACCAAGAGACCCAGTACTTC. Its translation is CASATGSSGQYQETQYF.

This clonotype was picked up many times. The V gene is TRBV20-1, the J gene TRBJ2-5; tentative D call: TRBD2 (5 bases). Germline CDR1 and CDR2: DFQATT and SNEGSKA (reference sequence). Trimming cost V 0 bases and J 9 bases, with 20 bases left between them. The CDR3 spans 15 residues. CDR3 bases: TGCAGTGCTAGAGAGCGGGCCGGACCCAAGACGGCCCAGTACTTC. Its translation is CSARERAGPKTAQYF.

The chain is built from TRBV20-1 and TRBJ2-5; possible D gene TRBD2, 5 bases. Germline V gives CDR1 DFQATT, CDR2 SNEGSKA (reference sequence). Trimming took off 2 bases at V and 4 bases at J, with 17 bases between the two ends. This CDR3 is 15 amino acids long. The CDR3 here is CSARLGSEAGETQYF. The DNA for the CDR3 is TGCAGTGCTAGATTGGGGTCTGAGGCGGGAGAGACCCAGTACTTC.

The rearrangement uses TRBV30 and TRBJ1-2, with TRBD1 as a possible D gene (5 bases). Trimming shortened V by 3 bases and J by 8 bases, and 13 bases separated the two germline ends. This CDR3 spans 12 amino acids. Germline V gene lookup returns CDR1 GTSNPN and CDR2 SVGIG (reference sequence). CDR3 residues: CAWRGSGYGYTF. Written as DNA, the CDR3 is TGTGCCTGGAGAGGTTCAGGGTACGGCTACACCTTC.

This clonotype was counted only a few times. The rearrangement links TRBV14 to TRBJ2-7; TRBD2 might be the D (6 bases). CDR3 length: 17 amino acids. Germline V CDR1 and CDR2: SGHDN, FVKESK. Trimming stripped 6 bases from V and 2 bases from J, with 23 bases between. CDR3 sequence (DNA): TGTGCCAGCAGACTTACACTGCCGGGACTGCCTCCCTACGAGCAGTACTTC. Protein: CASRLTLPGLPPYEQYF.

This clonotype occurred many times. This chain uses TRBV6-1 with TRBJ1-1, with 9 bases lining up with TRBD1. This CDR3 contains 15 residues. V shed 6 bases, J shed 10 bases, and the junction held 15 bases outside the gene matches. The germline CDR1 and CDR2 sequences are MNHNS and SASEGT. CDR3 sequence reads: CASRPSSTGGWGAFF. The CDR3 region has the DNA TGTGCCAGCAGGCCTTCCTCTACAGGGGGCTGGGGAGCTTTCTTT.

CDR3 sequence: CASSQDMLAGGSYNEQFF. The CDR3 coding sequence is TGTGCCAGCAGCCAAGACATGCTAGCGGGAGGCTCCTACAATGAGCAGTTCTTC. This rearrangement joins TRBV4-2 to TRBJ2-1; 11 bases line up with TRBD2. With 0 bases clipped from V and 0 bases from J, the junction kept 4 bases outside the gene matches. This CDR3 comprises 18 residues. In germline, CDR1 is LGHNA, CDR2 YNFKEQ.

This clonotype was seen more than once but under ten times. J is TRBJ2-7 and V is TRBV5-4, with 10 bases aligning to TRBD2. The CDR3 is 17 amino acids. V shed 4 bases, J shed 6 bases, and the junction held 16 bases outside the gene matches. Germline values: CDR1 SGHNT, CDR2 YYREEE (reference sequence). CDR3 nucleotide sequence: TGTGCCAGCAGCCCTAAGGCTCTAGCGGGAGTTGGTCGCGAGCAGTACTTC. This codes for CASSPKALAGVGREQYF. The variable domain in full, completed from reference TRBV5-4 and TRBJ2-7, reads ETGVTQSPTHLIKTRGQQVTLRCSSQSGHNTVSWYQQALGQGPQFIFQYYREEENGRGNFPPRFSGLQFPNYSSELNVNALELDDSALYLCASSPKALAGVGREQYFGPGTRLTVT.

The J gene is TRBJ2-7, the V gene TRBV10-2; 9 bases fit TRBD2. The trim removed 3 bases at V and 4 bases at J, leaving 7 bases unmatched. This CDR3 contains 15 residues. Germline CDR1 and CDR2: WSHSY and SAAADI. This CDR3 is CASSEVLAGIYEQYF. As DNA, the CDR3 is TGCGCCAGCAGTGAAGTTCTAGCGGGAATATACGAGCAGTACTTC.

This clonotype was seen at least ten times. This chain joins TRBV30 and TRBJ2-7; 8 nucleotides agree with TRBD1. The CDR3 runs 14 residues. The V and J ends lost 8 bases and 1 base, in that order; junction bases with no gene match: 10. Germline CDR1 GTSNPN, CDR2 SVGIG (reference sequence). Here the CDR3 reads CAMERRTGSYEQYF. The CDR3 bases are TGTGCCATGGAGAGGCGGACAGGGTCCTACGAGCAGTACTTC.

The sample holds a few counts of this clonotype. The J gene is TRBJ2-5, the V gene TRBV12-3 or TRBV12-4, with no clear D. The V and J ends lost 5 bases and 4 bases respectively, with 5 bases between them. CDR3 length equals 11 residues. The CDR3 reads CASSIRETQYF. The CDR3 DNA is TGTGCCAGCAGTATACGAGAGACCCAGTACTTC.

The chain employs TRBV9 and TRBJ2-7; 7 bases are shared with TRBD2. V gave up 0 bases and J gave up 7 bases; unmatched junction bases: 10. This CDR3 comprises 15 residues. Germline values: CDR1 SGDLS, CDR2 YYNGEE. The CDR3 nucleotides are TGTGCCAGCAGCGTAGCTGACAGCGGGGCTTGGGAGCAGTACTTC. Protein product: CASSVADSGAWEQYF.

This clonotype was seen many times. The V and J genes are TRBV7-2 and TRBJ1-6; D is perhaps TRBD1 (6 bases). V lost 4 bases, J lost 12 bases, and 19 bases lay in between. The CDR3 is made up of 15 amino acids. CDR1 is SGHTA, CDR2 FQGNSA, per germline. CDR3 protein: CASSSAGTSAEPLHF. CDR3 DNA: TGTGCCAGCAGCTCTGCCGGGACATCTGCCGAACCCCTCCACTTT.

This clonotype was recorded at least ten times. The rearrangement joins TRBV4-3 to TRBJ2-7; 8 nucleotides match TRBD1. The CDR3 is 14 residues long. The V gene end was trimmed by 1 base and the J gene end by 4 bases; junction bases not matched to a gene: 3. From germline, CDR1 is LGHNA and CDR2 YSLEER. CDR3 DNA sequence: TGCGCCAGCAGCCAAGGGACAGGGCTTTACGAGCAGTACTTC. Protein: CASSQGTGLYEQYF.

The V gene is TRBV9, the J gene TRBJ2-7, with D maybe TRBD2 (7 bases). Per the germline V gene, CDR1 is SGDLS and CDR2 is YYNGEE. The CDR3 covers 15 residues. Trimming took off 3 bases at V and 5 bases at J, with 18 bases between the two ends. The CDR3 DNA is TGTGCCAGCAGCGCCTTTGGGGGGGCGGATAACGAGCAGTACTTC. Residues: CASSAFGGADNEQYF.

The chain uses TRBV29-1 and TRBJ1-1; no clear D gene. The CDR3 spans 12 residues. CDR1 is SQVTM and CDR2 is ANQGSEA in the germline V gene. V was pared by 7 bases and J by 0 bases, with 9 bases between. The CDR3 DNA sequence: TGCAGCGGTCAACCGATGAACACTGAAGCTTTCTTT. Protein sequence: CSGQPMNTEAFF.

This sequence joins TRBV19 and TRBJ1-1; D unclear. The germline V gene encodes CDR1 LNHDA and CDR2 SQIVND (reference sequence). Between the trimmed V and J ends, which lost 3 bases and 0 bases, there was a span of 20 bases. The CDR3 is made up of 18 amino acids. CDR3 in amino acids: CASSMRGVAGALNTEAFF. The CDR3 DNA sequence: TGTGCCAGTAGTATGAGAGGAGTTGCGGGAGCTTTGAACACTGAAGCTTTCTTT.

This clonotype was seen repeatedly, ten times or more. The CDR3 loop is CASSYSISTSGETQYF. DNA of the CDR3: TGTGCCAGCAGTTACTCGATTTCGACTAGTGGAGAGACCCAGTACTTC. V gene TRBV6-2 or TRBV6-3 combines with J gene TRBJ2-5; possibly TRBD2 for D (6 bases). This CDR3 is 16 amino acids long. In germline, CDR1 is MNHEY, CDR2 SVGEGT. Trimming took 0 bases from V and 4 from J, leaving 15 bases between them.

This clonotype was found many times. The genes are TRBV11-3 and TRBJ2-7; 7 nucleotides line up with TRBD1. Losses at the gene ends were 5 bases for V and 6 bases for J; bases not matched to a gene: 7. This CDR3 has 13 residues. CDR1 is SGHNT, CDR2 YENEEA, per germline. The CDR3 loop reads CASSPWTGGEQYF. DNA for the CDR3: TGTGCCAGCAGCCCCTGGACAGGTGGCGAGCAGTACTTC.